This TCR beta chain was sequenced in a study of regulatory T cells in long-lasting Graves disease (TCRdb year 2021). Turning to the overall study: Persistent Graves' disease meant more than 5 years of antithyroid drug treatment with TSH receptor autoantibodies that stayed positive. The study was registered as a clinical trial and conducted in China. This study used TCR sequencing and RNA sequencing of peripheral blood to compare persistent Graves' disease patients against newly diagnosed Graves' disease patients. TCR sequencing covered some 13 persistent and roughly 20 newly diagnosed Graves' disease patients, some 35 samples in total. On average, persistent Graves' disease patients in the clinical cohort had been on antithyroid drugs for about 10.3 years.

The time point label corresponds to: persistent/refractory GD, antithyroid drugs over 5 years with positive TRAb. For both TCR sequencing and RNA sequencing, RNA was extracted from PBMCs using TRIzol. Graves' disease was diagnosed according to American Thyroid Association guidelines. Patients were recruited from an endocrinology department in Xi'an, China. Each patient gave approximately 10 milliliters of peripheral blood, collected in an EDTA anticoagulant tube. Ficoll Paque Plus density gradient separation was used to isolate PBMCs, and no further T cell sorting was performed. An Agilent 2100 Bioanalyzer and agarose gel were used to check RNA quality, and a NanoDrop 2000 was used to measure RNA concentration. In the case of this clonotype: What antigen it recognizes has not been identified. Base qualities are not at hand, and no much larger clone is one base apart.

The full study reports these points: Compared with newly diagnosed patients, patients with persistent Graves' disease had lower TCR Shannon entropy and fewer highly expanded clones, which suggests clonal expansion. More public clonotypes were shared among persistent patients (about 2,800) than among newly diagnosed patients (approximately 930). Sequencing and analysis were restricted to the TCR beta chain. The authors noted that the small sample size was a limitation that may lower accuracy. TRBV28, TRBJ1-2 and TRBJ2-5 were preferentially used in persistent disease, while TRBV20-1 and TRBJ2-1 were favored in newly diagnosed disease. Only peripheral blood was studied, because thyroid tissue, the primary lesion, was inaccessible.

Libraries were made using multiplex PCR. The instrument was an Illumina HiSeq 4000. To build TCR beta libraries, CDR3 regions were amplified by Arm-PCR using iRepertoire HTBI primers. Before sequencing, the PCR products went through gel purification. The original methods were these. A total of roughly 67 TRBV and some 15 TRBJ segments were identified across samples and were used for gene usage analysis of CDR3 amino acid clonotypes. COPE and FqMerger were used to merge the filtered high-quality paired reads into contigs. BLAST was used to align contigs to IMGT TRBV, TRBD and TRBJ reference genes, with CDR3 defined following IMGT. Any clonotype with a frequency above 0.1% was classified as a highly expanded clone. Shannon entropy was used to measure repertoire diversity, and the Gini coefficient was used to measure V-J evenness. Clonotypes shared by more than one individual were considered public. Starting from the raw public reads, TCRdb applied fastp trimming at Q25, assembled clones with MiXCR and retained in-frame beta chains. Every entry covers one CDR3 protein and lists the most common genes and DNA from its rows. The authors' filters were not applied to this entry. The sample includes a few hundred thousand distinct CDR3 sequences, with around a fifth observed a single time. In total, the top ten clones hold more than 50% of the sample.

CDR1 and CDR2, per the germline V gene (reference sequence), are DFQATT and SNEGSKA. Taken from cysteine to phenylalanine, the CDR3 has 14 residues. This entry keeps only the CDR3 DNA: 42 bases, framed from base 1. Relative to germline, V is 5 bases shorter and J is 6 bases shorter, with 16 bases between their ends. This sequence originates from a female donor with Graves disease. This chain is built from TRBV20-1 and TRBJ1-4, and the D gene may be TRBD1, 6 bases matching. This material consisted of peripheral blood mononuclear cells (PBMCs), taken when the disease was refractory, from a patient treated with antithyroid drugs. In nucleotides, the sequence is TGCAGTGCTGGGATCGGGGGGCCTTATGAAAAACTGTTTTTT. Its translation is CSAGIGGPYEKLFF.